Sequencing of this T cell receptor (beta chain) was carried out in a study of blood T cell repertoires in COVID-19. For the study at large: The study drew acute and convalescent COVID-19 samples from the United States, Italy and Spain. Sources were T cells, B-cell-depleted T cells, or PBMCs; the material itself was cDNA or gDNA.

Germline V gene lookup returns CDR1 MGHRA and CDR2 YSYEKL. The CDR3 length is 15 residues. V dropped 0 bases and J dropped 4 bases, with 10 bases sitting between them. Authors' methods: Nucleated cell number was recorded as an estimate derived from reference gene primer amplification. Some clones are missing from TCRdb's copy, which holds only in-frame ones; the method was immunoSEQ multiplex PCR. V and J calls plus clone size are reproduced from that table; the DNA served to infer D and trimming. Counted here are about 80,000 clones, around 88% occurring once; the ten biggest clones make up roughly 5.3%.

The chain employs TRBV4-1 and TRBJ1-3; D is ambiguous. The TCR comes from an elderly woman with active or convalescent COVID-19. The material sequenced was peripheral blood. CDR3 loop: CASSQDPGSGNTIYF. In nucleotides, the CDR3 is TGCGCCAGCAGCCAAGACCCGGGGTCCGGAAACACCATATATTTT.